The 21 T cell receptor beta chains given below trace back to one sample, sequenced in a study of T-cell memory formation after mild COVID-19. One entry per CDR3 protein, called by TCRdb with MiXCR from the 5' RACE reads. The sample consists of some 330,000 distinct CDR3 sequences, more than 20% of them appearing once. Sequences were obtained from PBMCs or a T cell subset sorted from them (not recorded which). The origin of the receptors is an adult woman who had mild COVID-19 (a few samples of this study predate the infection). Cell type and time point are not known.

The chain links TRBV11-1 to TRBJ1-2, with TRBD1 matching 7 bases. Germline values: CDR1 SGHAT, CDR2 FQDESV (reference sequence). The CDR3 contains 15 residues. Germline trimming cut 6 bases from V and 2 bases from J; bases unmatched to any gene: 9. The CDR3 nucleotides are TGTGCCAGCAGTCAAGCCTCGACAGGGAACTATGGCTACACCTTC. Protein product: CASSQASTGNYGYTF.

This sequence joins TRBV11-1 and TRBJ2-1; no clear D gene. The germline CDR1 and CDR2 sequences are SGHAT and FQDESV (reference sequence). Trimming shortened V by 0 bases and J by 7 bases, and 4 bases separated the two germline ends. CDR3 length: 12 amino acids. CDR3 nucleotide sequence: TGTGCCAGCAGCTTAGCGCCGAATGAGCAGTTCTTC. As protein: CASSLAPNEQFF.

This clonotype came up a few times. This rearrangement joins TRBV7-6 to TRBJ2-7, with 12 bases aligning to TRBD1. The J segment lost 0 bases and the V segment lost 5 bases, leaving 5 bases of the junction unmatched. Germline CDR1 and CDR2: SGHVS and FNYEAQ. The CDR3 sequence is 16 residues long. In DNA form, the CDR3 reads TGTGCCAGCAGCGACGGGACAGGGGGCGCCTCCTACGAGCAGTACTTC. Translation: CASSDGTGGASYEQYF. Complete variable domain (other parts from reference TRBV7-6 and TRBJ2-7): GAGVSQSPRYKVTKRGQDVALRCDPISGHVSLYWYRQALGQGPEFLTYFNYEAQQDKSGLPNDRFSAERPEGSISTLTIQRTEQRDSAMYRCASSDGTGGASYEQYFGPGTRLTVT.

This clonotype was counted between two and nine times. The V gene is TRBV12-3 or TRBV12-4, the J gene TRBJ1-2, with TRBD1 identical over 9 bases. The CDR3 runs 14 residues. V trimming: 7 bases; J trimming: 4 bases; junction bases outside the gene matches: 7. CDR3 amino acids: CASTSGQGFYGYTF. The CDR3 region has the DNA TGTGCCAGCACCTCGGGACAGGGATTCTATGGCTACACCTTC.

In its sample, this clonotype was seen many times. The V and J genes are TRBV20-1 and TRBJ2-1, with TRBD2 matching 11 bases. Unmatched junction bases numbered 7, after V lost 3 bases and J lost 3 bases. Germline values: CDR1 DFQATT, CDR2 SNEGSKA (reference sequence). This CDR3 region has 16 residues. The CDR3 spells CSARVSGRAFYNEQFF. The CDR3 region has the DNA TGCAGTGCTAGGGTTAGCGGGAGGGCTTTCTACAATGAGCAGTTCTTC.

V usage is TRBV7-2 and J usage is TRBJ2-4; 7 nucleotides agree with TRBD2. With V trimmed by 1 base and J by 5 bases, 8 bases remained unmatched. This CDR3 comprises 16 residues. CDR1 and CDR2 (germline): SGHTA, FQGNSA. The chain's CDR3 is CASSLGIAGGENIQYF. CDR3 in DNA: TGTGCCAGCAGCTTAGGGATAGCGGGTGGCGAAAACATTCAGTACTTC.

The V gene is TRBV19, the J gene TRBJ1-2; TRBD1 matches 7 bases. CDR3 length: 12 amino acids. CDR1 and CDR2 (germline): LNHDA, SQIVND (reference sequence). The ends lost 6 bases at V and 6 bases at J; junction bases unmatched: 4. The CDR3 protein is CASRRGGDGYTF. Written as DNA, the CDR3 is TGTGCCAGTAGAAGAGGGGGCGATGGCTACACCTTC.

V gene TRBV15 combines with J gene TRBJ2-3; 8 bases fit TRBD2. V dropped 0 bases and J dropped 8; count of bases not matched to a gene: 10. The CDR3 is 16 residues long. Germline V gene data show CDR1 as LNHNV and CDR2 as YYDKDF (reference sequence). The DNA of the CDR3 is TGTGCCACCAGCAGAGATCAGAACGGGGGGGCCGGTACGCAGTATTTT. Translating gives CATSRDQNGGAGTQYF.

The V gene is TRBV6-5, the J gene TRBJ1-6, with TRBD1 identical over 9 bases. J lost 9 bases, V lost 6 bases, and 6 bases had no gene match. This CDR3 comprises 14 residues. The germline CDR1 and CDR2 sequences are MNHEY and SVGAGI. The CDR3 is CASSKGQGLSPLHF. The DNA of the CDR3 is TGTGCCAGCAGCAAGGGACAGGGACTTTCACCCCTCCACTTT.

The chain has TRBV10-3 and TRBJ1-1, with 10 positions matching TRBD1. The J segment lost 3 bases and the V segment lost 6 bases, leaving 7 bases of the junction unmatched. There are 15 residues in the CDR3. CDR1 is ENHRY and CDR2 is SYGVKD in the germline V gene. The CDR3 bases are TGTGCCATCAGCGATTTGACAGGGGGCTACACTGAAGCTTTCTTT. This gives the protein CAISDLTGGYTEAFF.

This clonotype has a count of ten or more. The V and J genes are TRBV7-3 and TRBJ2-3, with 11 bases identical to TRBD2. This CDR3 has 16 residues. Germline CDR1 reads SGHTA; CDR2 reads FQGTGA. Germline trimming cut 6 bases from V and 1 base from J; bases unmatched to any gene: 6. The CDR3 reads CASSPLAGARTDTQYF. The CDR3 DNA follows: TGTGCCAGCAGTCCACTAGCGGGGGCCCGCACAGATACGCAGTATTTT.

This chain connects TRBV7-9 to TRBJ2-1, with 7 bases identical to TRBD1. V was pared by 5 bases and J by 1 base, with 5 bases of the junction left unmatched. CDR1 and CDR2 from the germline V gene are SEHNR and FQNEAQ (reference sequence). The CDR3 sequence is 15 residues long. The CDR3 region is CASSADRVSYNEQFF. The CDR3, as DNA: TGTGCCAGCAGCGCAGACAGGGTTTCCTACAATGAGCAGTTCTTC.

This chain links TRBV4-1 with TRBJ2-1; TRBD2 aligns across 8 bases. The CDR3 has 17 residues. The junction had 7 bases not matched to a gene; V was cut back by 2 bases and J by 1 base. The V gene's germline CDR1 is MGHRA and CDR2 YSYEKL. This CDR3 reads CASSQPSRGASYNEQFF. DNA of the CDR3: TGCGCCAGCAGCCAACCCTCGCGGGGGGCGTCCTACAATGAGCAGTTCTTC.

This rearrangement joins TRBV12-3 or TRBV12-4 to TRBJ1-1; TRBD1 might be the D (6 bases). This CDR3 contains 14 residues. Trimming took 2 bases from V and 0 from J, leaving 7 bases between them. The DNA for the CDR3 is TGTGCCAGCAGTTTAAGGGGGATGAACACTGAAGCTTTCTTT. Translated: CASSLRGMNTEAFF.

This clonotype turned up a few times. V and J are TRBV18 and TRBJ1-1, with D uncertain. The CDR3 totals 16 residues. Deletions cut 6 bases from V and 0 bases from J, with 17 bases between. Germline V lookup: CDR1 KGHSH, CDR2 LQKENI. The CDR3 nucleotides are TGTGCCAGCTCGCGGGAGGGCCCGGGAATGAACACTGAAGCTTTCTTT. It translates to CASSREGPGMNTEAFF.

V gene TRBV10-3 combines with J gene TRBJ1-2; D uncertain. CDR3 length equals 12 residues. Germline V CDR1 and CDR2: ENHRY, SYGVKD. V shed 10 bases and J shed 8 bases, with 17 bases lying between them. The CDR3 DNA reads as TGTGCCACAAGCGACGGGCTAGGGGGCTACACCTTC. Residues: CATSDGLGGYTF.

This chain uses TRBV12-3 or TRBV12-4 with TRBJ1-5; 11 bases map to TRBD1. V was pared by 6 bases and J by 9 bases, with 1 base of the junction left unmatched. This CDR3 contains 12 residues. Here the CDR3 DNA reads TGTGCCAGCAGCGGGACAGGGGGGCCCCAGCATTTT. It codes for CASSGTGGPQHF.

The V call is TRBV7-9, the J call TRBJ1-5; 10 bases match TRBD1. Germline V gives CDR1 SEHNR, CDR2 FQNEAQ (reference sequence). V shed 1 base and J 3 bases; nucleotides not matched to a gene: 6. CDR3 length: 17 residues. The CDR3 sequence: CASSLGGGTGVNQPQHF. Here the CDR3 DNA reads TGTGCCAGCAGCTTAGGCGGGGGGACAGGGGTCAATCAGCCCCAGCATTTT.

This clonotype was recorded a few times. This chain's CDR3 is CATSRDSTGNYGYTF. CDR3 sequence (DNA): TGTGCCACCAGCAGGGACTCGACAGGGAACTATGGCTACACCTTC. The chain links TRBV15 to TRBJ1-2; 7 bases match TRBD1. Germline V CDR1 and CDR2: LNHNV, YYDKDF (reference sequence). The CDR3 is 15 amino acids. Trimming cost V 3 bases and J 2 bases; bases outside gene matches: 6.

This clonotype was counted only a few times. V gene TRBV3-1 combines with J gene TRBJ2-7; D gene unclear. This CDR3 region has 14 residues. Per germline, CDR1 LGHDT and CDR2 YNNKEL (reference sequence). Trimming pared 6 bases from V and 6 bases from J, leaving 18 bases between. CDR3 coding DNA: TGTGCCAGCAGTCTCCGAAGTCTAACTGGCGAGCAGTACTTC. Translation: CASSLRSLTGEQYF.

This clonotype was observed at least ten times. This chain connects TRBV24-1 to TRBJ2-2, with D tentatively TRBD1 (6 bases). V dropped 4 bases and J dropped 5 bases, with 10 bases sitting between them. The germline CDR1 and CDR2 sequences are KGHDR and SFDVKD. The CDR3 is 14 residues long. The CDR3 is CATSDLRGTGELFF. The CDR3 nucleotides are TGTGCCACCAGTGACCTCAGGGGTACCGGGGAGCTGTTTTTT.